Listed below are T cell receptor beta chains from one sample, sequenced in a study of blood T cell repertoires in COVID-19. Method: immunoSEQ multiplex PCR; TCRdb's copy keeps in-frame clones and lacks some. Of some 300,000 clones in the sample, about 91% were seen once. Sample: peripheral blood. The receptors stem from a woman in her twenties or thirties who had recovered from COVID-19. CDR3s leave out the opening cysteine and the closing phenylalanine or tryptophan. Each record gives: CDR3 protein, J gene, V gene.

cdr3_aa: ASSSGGGYGYT; j_call: TRBJ1-2; v_call: TRBV27
cdr3_aa: ASSLSQFYGYT; j_call: TRBJ1-2; v_call: TRBV7-2
cdr3_aa: ASSAQELLSGNTIY; j_call: TRBJ1-3; v_call: TRBV2
cdr3_aa: ASRNRVRRSLHQPQH; j_call: TRBJ1-5; v_call: TRBV19
cdr3_aa: ASSRTGFAYNSPLH; j_call: TRBJ1-6; v_call: TRBV28
cdr3_aa: ASSSMSGAKNNEQF; j_call: TRBJ2-1; v_call: TRBV7-8
cdr3_aa: ASSSLPEAEQY; j_call: TRBJ2-7; v_call: TRBV5-1
cdr3_aa: AWSPQGTGGKLF; j_call: TRBJ1-4; v_call: TRBV30
cdr3_aa: AISLSGELF; j_call: TRBJ2-2; v_call: TRBV10-3
cdr3_aa: ASRGSGSVLNTGELF; j_call: TRBJ2-2; v_call: TRBV5-6
cdr3_aa: ATSVRENQPQH; j_call: TRBJ1-5; v_call: TRBV6-5
cdr3_aa: ASSLQPLGANVLT; j_call: TRBJ2-6; v_call: TRBV2
cdr3_aa: ATSDSGGIPYEQY; j_call: TRBJ2-7; v_call: TRBV24-1
cdr3_aa: ASSLGIIQFYGYT; j_call: TRBJ1-2; v_call: TRBV7-2
cdr3_aa: SVVGGGNQPQH; j_call: TRBJ1-5; v_call: TRBV29-1
cdr3_aa: ASSLQGTVYYNEQF; j_call: TRBJ2-1; v_call: TRBV27
cdr3_aa: ASSLGDSSSYEQY; j_call: TRBJ2-7; v_call: TRBV28
cdr3_aa: ASSLGQGAAYEQY; j_call: TRBJ2-7; v_call: TRBV27
cdr3_aa: ASSFCYSRGPWDTEAF; j_call: TRBJ1-1; v_call: TRBV9
cdr3_aa: ASSVTGQGVLSNQPQH; j_call: TRBJ1-5; v_call: TRBV9
cdr3_aa: ASSLRQVANQPQH; j_call: TRBJ1-5; v_call: TRBV6-6
cdr3_aa: ASSLHLGVLTYEQY; j_call: TRBJ2-7; v_call: TRBV28
cdr3_aa: ASSPGTGSSEKLF; j_call: TRBJ1-4; v_call: TRBV6-4